The following is a TCR beta chain sequence with its context. V dropped 3 bases and J dropped 3 bases, with 7 bases sitting between them. This CDR3 comprises 12 residues. Germline CDR1 SGHRS, CDR2 YFSETQ. This record comes from a study of blood T cell repertoires in COVID-19. Across the study: Acute and convalescent COVID-19 samples came from the United States, Italy and Spain.

Generated by immunoSEQ multiplex PCR, the TCRdb table keeps only in-frame clones and is missing some. The repertoire has 470,000 or so clones, nearly 90% of them found once; the top ten carry just under 2%. Participants spanned ages roughly 18 to 95 years and resided in roughly 26 US areas. The V gene is TRBV5-1, the J gene TRBJ2-7, with D possibly TRBD1 on 5 matching bases. This sequence was found in a woman under 30 with acute COVID-19. Sequenced material: PBMCs or T cells enriched from blood (not recorded which). The CDR3 bases are TGCGCCAGCAGCTCTGACAGCTACGAGCAGTACTTC. Translated, it gives CASSSDSYEQYF.